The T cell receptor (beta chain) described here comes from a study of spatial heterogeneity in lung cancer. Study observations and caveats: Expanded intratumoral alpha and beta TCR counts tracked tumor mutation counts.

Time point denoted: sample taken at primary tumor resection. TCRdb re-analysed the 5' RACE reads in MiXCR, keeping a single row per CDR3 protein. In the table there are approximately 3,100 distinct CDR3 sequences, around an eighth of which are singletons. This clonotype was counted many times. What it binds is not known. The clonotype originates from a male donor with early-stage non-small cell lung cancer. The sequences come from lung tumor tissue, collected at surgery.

In DNA form, the CDR3 reads TGTGCCAGCAGCTTAGCTGGGGGGCCATACTACGAGCAGTACTTC. Translating gives CASSLAGGPYYEQYF. The chain is built from TRBV7-2 and TRBJ2-7; D could derive from TRBD1 or TRBD2 (6 bases each). The germline gives CDR1 SGHTA, CDR2 FQGNSA. The CDR3 runs to 15 residues. With 0 bases removed from V and 3 bases from J, the gap between germline ends came to 12 bases. The full variable domain, its missing parts supplied by reference TRBV7-2 and TRBJ2-7, is GAGVSQSPSNKVTEKGKDVELRCDPISGHTALYWYRQSLGQGLEFLIYFQGNSAPDKSGLPSDRFSAERTGGSVSTLTIQRTQQEDSAVYLCASSLAGGPYYEQYFGPGTRLTVT.